In this sample, the clone carrying this T cell receptor beta chain turned up a few times. The repertoire was sequenced with immunoSEQ multiplex PCR; TCRdb's copy has only in-frame clones and lacks some. The sample lists roughly 39,000 clones; approximately 90% were seen once. The sample comes from a study of T cell changes during pregnancy in multiple sclerosis. CDR3 length: 17 amino acids. Germline loops: CDR1 MGHRA, CDR2 YSYEKL. The V gene end was trimmed by 1 base and the J gene end by 4 bases; junction bases not matched to a gene: 7. This sequence originates from a female donor in good health, enrolled as a control in a pregnancy study. The chain is built from TRBV4-1 and TRBJ1-6, with TRBD1 identical over 7 bases. Here the sequenced sample was CD4+ T cells from peripheral blood mononuclear cells, taken in the first trimester of pregnancy. CDR3 protein: CASSQGVRDRYNSPLHF. The DNA for the CDR3 is TGCGCCAGCAGCCAAGGAGTCCGGGACAGATATAATTCACCCCTCCACTTT.